The subject of this entry is one T cell receptor beta chain. This record comes from a study of shared clonotypes between healthy human individuals. This CDR3 spans 13 amino acids. V lost 5 bases and J 7 bases, leaving 11 bases between the germline ends. The germline V gene encodes CDR1 MNHNY and CDR2 SVGAGI (reference sequence). Clones were read by immunoSEQ multiplex PCR, and TCRdb kept only the in-frame ones, dropping some. The sample carries a few million clones, more than 80% recorded once. This clonotype was obtained from a man between 18 and 29 years old in good health. The rearrangement links TRBV6-6 to TRBJ2-2; TRBD1 or TRBD2 may be the D gene (5 bases each). Sequenced sample: naive CD4+ T cells sorted from blood. The subset here: CD45RA+ positively selected. The DNA of the CDR3 is TGTGCCAGCAGTCCCGGGACGTTCGGGGAGCTGTTTTTT. Amino acids: CASSPGTFGELFF.